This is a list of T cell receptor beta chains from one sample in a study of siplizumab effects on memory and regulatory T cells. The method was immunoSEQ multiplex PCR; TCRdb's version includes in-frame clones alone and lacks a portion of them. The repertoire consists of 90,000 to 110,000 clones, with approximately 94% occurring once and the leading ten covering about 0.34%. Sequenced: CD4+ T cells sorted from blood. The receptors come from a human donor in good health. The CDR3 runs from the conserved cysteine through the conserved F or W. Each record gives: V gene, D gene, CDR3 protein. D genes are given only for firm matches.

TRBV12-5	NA	CASGLVQSRQITKGETQYF
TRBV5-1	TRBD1	CASSLAVTGAGEKLFF
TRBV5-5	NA	CASSFGPNNEKLFF
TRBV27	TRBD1	CASSSLGGEGTEAFF
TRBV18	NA	CASSPAPDEKLFF
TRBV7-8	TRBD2	CASNPSGGAPDTQYF
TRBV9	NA	CASSTPRARVHTDTQYF
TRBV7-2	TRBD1	CASSARPGQGLGGHEQFF
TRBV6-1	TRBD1	CASQGQPKKSYGYTF
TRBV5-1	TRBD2	CASSSRGPTSGGNSGANVLTF
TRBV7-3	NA	CASSLMGGVDTQYF
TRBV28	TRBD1	CASSRQGEQETQYF
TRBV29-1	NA	CSVEGTAGDRKQYF
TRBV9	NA	CASSGTGDYGYTF
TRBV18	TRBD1	CASSKGQGYGYTF
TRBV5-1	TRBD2	CASSAGTSGYEQYF
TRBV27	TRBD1	CASTSSGTGSQPQHF
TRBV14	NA	CASSQGPGAGQPQHF
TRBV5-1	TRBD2	CASSLVGGSPEQYF
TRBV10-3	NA	CAISESRGRIANYGYTF
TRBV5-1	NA	CASSESQTTYGYTF
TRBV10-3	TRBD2	CAIRADRTSGSEGTDTQYF
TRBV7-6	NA	CASSLGVGANVLTF
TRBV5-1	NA	CASNQGRLSTEAFF
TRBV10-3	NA	CAISGEGPTYEQYF
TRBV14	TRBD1	CASSLLLWDREHTQYF
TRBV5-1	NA	CASSPGHATNEKLFF
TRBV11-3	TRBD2	CASSTVAGQETQYF
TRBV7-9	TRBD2	CASNRGGQDYNEQFF
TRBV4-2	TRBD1	CASSQDGQGAATGELFF
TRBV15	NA	CATSRGRELYGYTF
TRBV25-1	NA	CASARPGGDTQYF
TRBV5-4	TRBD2	CASSGGTSGDTQYF
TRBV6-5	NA	CASSYEGGSEAFF
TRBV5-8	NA	CASSLSGVRKGSPLHF
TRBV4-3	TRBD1	CASSQIAGTANSPLHF
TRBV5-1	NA	CASSLAAGNTEAFF
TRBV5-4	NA	CASSLGGGNTEAFF
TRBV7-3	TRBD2	CASSLTVGSRAGVNTGELFF
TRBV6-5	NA	CASSSPNQPQHF
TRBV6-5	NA	CASSYTRNTEAFF
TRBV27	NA	CASSRGLGSQQFF
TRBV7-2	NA	CASSPGGPQETQYF
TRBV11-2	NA	CASSLVGRAATNEKLFF
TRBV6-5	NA	CASSYGGQLEGYTF
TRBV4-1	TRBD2	CASSQVSLAGANEQFF
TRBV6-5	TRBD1	CASSYGQGQPQHF
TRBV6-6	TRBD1	CASTRRDRVKNEQFF